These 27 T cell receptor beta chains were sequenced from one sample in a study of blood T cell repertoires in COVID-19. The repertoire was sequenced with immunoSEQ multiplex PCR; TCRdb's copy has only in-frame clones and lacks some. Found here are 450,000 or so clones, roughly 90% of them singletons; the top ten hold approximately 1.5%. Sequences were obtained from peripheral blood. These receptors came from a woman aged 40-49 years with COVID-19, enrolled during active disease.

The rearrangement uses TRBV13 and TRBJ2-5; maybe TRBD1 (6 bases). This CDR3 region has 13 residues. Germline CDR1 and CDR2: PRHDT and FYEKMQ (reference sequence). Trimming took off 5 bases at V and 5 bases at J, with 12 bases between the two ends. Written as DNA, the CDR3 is TGTGCCAGCAGCGTGACAGGCTGGGAGACCCAGTACTTC. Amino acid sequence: CASSVTGWETQYF. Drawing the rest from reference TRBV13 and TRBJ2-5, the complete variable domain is AAGVIQSPRHLIKEKRETATLKCYPIPRHDTVYWYQQGPGQDPQFLISFYEKMQSDKGSIPDRFSAQQFSDYHSELNMSSLELGDSALYFCASSVTGWETQYFGPGTRLLVL.

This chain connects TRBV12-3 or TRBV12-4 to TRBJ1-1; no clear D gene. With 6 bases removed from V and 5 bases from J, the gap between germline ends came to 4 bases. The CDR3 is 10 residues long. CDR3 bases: TGTGCCAGCAGCCATACTGAAGCTTTCTTT. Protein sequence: CASSHTEAFF.

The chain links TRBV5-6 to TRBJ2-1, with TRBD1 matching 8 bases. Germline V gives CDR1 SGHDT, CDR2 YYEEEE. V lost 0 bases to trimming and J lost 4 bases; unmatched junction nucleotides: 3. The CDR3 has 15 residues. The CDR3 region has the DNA TGTGCCAGCAGCTTGGGACAGGGGCCATACAATGAGCAGTTCTTC. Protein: CASSLGQGPYNEQFF.

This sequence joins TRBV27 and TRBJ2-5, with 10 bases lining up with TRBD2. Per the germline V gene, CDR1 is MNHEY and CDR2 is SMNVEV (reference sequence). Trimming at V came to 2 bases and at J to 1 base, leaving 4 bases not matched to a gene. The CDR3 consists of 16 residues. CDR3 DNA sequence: TGTGCCAGCAGTTTAATAGCGGGAGGACTCCAAGAGACCCAGTACTTC. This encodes CASSLIAGGLQETQYF.

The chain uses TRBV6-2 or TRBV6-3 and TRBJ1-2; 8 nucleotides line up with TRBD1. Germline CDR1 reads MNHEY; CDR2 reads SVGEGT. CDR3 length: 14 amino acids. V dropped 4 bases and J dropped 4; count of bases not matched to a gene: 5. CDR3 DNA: TGTGCCAGCAGTTTCCCGGACAGGGCCTATGGCTACACCTTC. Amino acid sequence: CASSFPDRAYGYTF.

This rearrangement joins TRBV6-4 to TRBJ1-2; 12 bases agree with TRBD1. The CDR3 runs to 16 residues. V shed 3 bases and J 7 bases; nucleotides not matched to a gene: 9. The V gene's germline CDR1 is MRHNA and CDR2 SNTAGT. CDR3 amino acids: CASSERGQGAPGGYTF. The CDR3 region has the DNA TGTGCCAGCAGTGAGAGGGGACAGGGGGCGCCGGGTGGCTACACCTTC.

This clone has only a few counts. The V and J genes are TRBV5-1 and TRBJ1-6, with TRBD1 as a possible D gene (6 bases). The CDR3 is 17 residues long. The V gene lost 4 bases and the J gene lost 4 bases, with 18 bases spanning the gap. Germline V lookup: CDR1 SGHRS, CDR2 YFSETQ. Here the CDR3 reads CASSADRPDSYNSPLHF. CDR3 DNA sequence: TGCGCCAGCAGCGCCGACAGGCCGGACTCTTATAATTCACCCCTCCACTTT.

CDR3 in DNA: TGTGCCAGCAGTGAAGGGGACAGGGGGTTCTATGGCTACACCTTC. Translating it yields CASSEGDRGFYGYTF. The chain has TRBV2 and TRBJ1-2; 11 nucleotides match TRBD1. Germline V gives CDR1 SNHLY, CDR2 FYNNEI. The CDR3 totals 15 residues. V shed 1 base and J 4 bases; nucleotides not matched to a gene: 2.

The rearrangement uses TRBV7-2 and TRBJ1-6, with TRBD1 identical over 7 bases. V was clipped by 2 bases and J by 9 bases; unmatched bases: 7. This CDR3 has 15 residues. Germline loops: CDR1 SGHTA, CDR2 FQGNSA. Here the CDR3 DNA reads TGTGCCAGCAGCTTAAGTGCACAGGGGATTTCACCCCTCCACTTT. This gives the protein CASSLSAQGISPLHF.

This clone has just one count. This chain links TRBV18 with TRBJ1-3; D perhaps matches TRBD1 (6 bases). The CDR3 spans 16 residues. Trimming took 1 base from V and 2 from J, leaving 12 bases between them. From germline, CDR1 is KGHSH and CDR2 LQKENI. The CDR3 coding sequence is TGTGCCAGCTCACCACAGGCCTGGACAGCTGGAAACACCATATATTTT. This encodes CASSPQAWTAGNTIYF.

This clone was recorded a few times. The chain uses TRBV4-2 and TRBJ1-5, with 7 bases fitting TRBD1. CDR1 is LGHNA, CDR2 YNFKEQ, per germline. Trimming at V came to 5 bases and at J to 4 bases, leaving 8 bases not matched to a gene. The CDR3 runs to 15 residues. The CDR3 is CASSSHGTDNQPQHF. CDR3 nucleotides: TGTGCCAGCAGCTCCCACGGGACAGATAATCAGCCCCAGCATTTT.

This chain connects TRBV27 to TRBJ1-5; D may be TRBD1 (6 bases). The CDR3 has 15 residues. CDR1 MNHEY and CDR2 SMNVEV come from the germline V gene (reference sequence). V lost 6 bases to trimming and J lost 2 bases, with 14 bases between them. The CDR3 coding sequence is TGTGCCAGCAGCCCAGGGGATTGGGGCAATCAGCCCCAGCATTTT. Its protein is CASSPGDWGNQPQHF.

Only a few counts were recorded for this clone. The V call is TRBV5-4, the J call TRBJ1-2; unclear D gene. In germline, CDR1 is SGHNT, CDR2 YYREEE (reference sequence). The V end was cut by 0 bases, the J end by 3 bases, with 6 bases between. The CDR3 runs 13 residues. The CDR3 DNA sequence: TGTGCCAGCAGCTTGGGGGAGGACTATGGCTACACCTTC. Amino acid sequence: CASSLGEDYGYTF.

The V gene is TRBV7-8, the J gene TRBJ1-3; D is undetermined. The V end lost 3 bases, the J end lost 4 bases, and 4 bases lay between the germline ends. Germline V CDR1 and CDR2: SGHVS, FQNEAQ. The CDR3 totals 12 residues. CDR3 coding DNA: TGTGCCAGCAGCTTCGTGGGAAACACCATATATTTT. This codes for CASSFVGNTIYF.

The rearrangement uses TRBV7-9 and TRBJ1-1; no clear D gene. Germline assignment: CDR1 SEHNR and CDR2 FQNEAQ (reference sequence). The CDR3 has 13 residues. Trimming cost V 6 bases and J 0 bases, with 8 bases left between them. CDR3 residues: CASSRGVNTEAFF. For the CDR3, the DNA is TGTGCCAGCAGTCGTGGAGTGAACACTGAAGCTTTCTTT.

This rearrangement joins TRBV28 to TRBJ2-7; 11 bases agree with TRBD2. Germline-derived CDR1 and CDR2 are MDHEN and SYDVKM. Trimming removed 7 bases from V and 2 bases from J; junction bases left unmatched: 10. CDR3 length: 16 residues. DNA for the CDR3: TGTGCCAGCACGACTAGCGGGGCAACCTCTGCCTACGAGCAGTACTTC. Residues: CASTTSGATSAYEQYF.

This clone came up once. CDR3 bases: TGTGCCAGCGTTCAAGCTGGGGAGCTGTTTTTT. Encoded protein: CASVQAGELFF. The V and J genes are TRBV6-5 and TRBJ2-2; D uncertain. This CDR3 spans 11 amino acids. CDR1 is MNHEY and CDR2 is SVGAGI in the germline V gene. V dropped 8 bases and J dropped 8 bases, with 9 bases sitting between them.

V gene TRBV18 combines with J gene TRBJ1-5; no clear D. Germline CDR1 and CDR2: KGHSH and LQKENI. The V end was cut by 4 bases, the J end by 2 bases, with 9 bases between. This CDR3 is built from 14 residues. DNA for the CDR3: TGTGCCAGCTCACTCGACACAGGCAATCAGCCCCAGCATTTT. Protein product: CASSLDTGNQPQHF.

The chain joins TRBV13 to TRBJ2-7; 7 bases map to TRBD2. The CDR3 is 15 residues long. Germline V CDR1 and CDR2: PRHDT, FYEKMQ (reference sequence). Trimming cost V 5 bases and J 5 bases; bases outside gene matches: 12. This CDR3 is CASSRRSGNLNEQYF. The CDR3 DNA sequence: TGTGCCAGCAGCCGCCGGAGCGGGAACCTCAACGAGCAGTACTTC. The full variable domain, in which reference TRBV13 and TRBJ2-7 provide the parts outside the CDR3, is AAGVIQSPRHLIKEKRETATLKCYPIPRHDTVYWYQQGPGQDPQFLISFYEKMQSDKGSIPDRFSAQQFSDYHSELNMSSLELGDSALYFCASSRRSGNLNEQYFGPGTRLTVT.

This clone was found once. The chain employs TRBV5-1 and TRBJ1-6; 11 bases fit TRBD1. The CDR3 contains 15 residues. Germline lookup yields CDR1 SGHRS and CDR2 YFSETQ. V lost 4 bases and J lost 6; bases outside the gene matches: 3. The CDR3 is CASSGGTGGNSPLHF. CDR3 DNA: TGCGCCAGCAGCGGTGGGACAGGGGGTAATTCACCCCTCCACTTT.

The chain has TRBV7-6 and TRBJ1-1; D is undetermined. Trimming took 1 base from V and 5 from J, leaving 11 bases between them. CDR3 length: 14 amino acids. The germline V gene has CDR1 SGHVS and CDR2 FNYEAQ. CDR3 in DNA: TGTGCCAGCAGCTTAGGAGGGCTTGGGACTGAAGCTTTCTTT. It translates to CASSLGGLGTEAFF.

The CDR3: CASSLGTGDTGELFF. CDR3 DNA: TGTGCCAGCAGCTTGGGTACGGGAGACACCGGGGAGCTGTTTTTT. The V gene is TRBV11-3, the J gene TRBJ2-2, with D perhaps matching TRBD2 (6 bases). Trimming removed 3 bases at V and 3 bases at J, with 11 bases between. This CDR3 is built from 15 residues. Germline V gene data show CDR1 as SGHNT and CDR2 as YENEEA.

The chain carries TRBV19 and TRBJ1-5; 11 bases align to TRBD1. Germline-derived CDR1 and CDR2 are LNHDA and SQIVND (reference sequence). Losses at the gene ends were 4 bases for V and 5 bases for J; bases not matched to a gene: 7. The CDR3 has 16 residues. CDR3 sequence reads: CASSKIPGQGDQPQHF. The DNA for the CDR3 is TGTGCCAGTAGTAAGATCCCGGGACAGGGGGATCAGCCCCAGCATTTT. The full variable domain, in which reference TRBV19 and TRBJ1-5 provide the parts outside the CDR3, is DGGITQSPKYLFRKEGQNVTLSCEQNLNHDAMYWYRQDPGQGLRLIYYSQIVNDFQKGDIAEGYSVSREKKESFPLTVTSAQKNPTAFYLCASSKIPGQGDQPQHFGDGTRLSIL.

CDR3 coding DNA: TGTGCCAGCAGTCGACAGGGTACCGACTATGGCTACACCTTC. Its protein product is CASSRQGTDYGYTF. V and J are TRBV7-9 and TRBJ1-2, with 7 bases lining up with TRBD1. V gave up 6 bases and J gave up 3 bases; unmatched junction bases: 7. There are 14 residues in the CDR3. Germline V lookup: CDR1 SEHNR, CDR2 FQNEAQ (reference sequence).

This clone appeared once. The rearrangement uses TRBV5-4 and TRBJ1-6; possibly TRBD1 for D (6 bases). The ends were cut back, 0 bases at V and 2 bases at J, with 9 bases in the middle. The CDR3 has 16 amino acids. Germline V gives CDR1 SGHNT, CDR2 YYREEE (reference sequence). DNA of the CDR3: TGTGCCAGCAGCTTGGACAGGGACGCCTATAATTCACCCCTCCACTTT. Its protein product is CASSLDRDAYNSPLHF. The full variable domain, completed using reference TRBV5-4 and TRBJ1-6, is ETGVTQSPTHLIKTRGQQVTLRCSSQSGHNTVSWYQQALGQGPQFIFQYYREEENGRGNFPPRFSGLQFPNYSSELNVNALELDDSALYLCASSLDRDAYNSPLHFGNGTRLTVT.

CDR3 protein: CASSLVGAYYGYTF. The CDR3 DNA reads as TGTGCCAGCAGTTTGGTAGGGGCTTACTATGGCTACACCTTC. The genes are TRBV28 and TRBJ1-2; D may be TRBD1 (5 bases). Trimming took 3 bases from V and 3 from J, leaving 11 bases between them. The CDR3 consists of 14 residues. Germline CDR1 and CDR2: MDHEN and SYDVKM.

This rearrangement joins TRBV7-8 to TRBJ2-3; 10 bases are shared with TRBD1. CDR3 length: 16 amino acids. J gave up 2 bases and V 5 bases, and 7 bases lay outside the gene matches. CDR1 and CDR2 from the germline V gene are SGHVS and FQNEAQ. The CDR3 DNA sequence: TGTGCCAGCAGCGTCCGGGACAGGGGTGCCACAGATACGCAGTATTTT. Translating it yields CASSVRDRGATDTQYF.